These 24 T cell receptor beta chains came from one sample sequenced in a study of T cell repertoires in cytomegalovirus infection. TCRdb ran MiXCR on the reads and lists one entry per CDR3 protein. The repertoire has 150,000 to 200,000 distinct CDR3 sequences, 28% of them found once; the top ten carry under 35%. The sequencing sample was made of PBMCs. Receptor source: a human donor in good health (CMV status not recorded). Some clones in this sample may be carry-over from other donors' samples.

This chain links TRBV30 with TRBJ1-1; perhaps TRBD1 as D (5 bases). Germline lookup yields CDR1 GTSNPN and CDR2 SVGIG (reference sequence). V was pared by 3 bases and J by 3 bases, with 5 bases between. This CDR3 has 11 residues. CDR3 residues: CAWSRDTEAFF. In DNA form, the CDR3 reads TGTGCCTGGAGCAGGGACACTGAAGCTTTCTTT. Variable domain in full (rest from reference TRBV30 and TRBJ1-1): SQTIHQWPATLVQPVGSPLSLECTVEGTSNPNLYWYRQAAGRGLQLLFYSVGIGQISSEVPQNLSASRPQDRQFILSSKKLLLSDSGFYLCAWSRDTEAFFGQGTRLTVV.

This clonotype showed up just a few times. The chain employs TRBV19 and TRBJ2-6; D may be TRBD1 (6 bases). The germline V gene encodes CDR1 LNHDA and CDR2 SQIVND (reference sequence). V gave up 5 bases and J gave up 2 bases, with 10 bases separating them. The CDR3 is 15 residues long. This CDR3 is CASSQQGAGANVLTF. The CDR3 region has the DNA TGTGCCAGTAGTCAACAGGGAGCTGGGGCCAACGTCCTGACTTTC. Full variable domain (outside the CDR3, taken from reference TRBV19 and TRBJ2-6): DGGITQSPKYLFRKEGQNVTLSCEQNLNHDAMYWYRQDPGQGLRLIYYSQIVNDFQKGDIAEGYSVSREKKESFPLTVTSAQKNPTAFYLCASSQQGAGANVLTFGAGSRLTVL.

The V and J genes are TRBV7-2 and TRBJ2-1; 13 positions agree with TRBD2. V dropped 5 bases and J dropped 11; count of bases not matched to a gene: 6. CDR1 is SGHTA and CDR2 is FQGNSA in the germline V gene. The CDR3 covers 14 residues. The CDR3 DNA reads TGTGCCAGCAGCATGACTAGCGGGGGGCCCCAGCAGTTCTTC. Translating it yields CASSMTSGGPQQFF. Full variable domain (outside the CDR3, taken from reference TRBV7-2 and TRBJ2-1): GAGVSQSPSNKVTEKGKDVELRCDPISGHTALYWYRQSLGQGLEFLIYFQGNSAPDKSGLPSDRFSAERTGGSVSTLTIQRTQQEDSAVYLCASSMTSGGPQQFFGPGTRLTVL.

V gene TRBV7-8 combines with J gene TRBJ1-2, with D uncertain. The length of the CDR3 is 14 residues. Germline CDR1 SGHVS, CDR2 FQNEAQ. The germline V and J ends were trimmed by 2 bases and 8 bases, with 15 bases remaining between them. The CDR3 sequence is CASSLRVPSLGYTF. In nucleotides, the CDR3 is TGTGCCAGCAGCTTAAGGGTCCCCTCGTTGGGCTACACCTTC. The full variable domain, rest sourced from reference TRBV7-8 and TRBJ1-2, is GAGVSQSPRYKVAKRGQDVALRCDPISGHVSLFWYQQALGQGPEFLTYFQNEAQLDKSGLPSDRFFAERPEGSVSTLKIQRTQQEDSAVYLCASSLRVPSLGYTFGSGTRLTVV.

The chain is built from TRBV24-1 and TRBJ2-1; 9 bases match TRBD1. Trimming removed 4 bases from V and 2 bases from J; junction bases left unmatched: 8. Germline assignment: CDR1 KGHDR and CDR2 SFDVKD. The CDR3 has 17 amino acids. In DNA, the CDR3 is TGTGCCACCAGTGACCGCAAGAGGGACAGGGCCTACAATGAGCAGTTCTTC. As protein: CATSDRKRDRAYNEQFF.

The CDR3 reads CASSTLAGDSYEQYF. As DNA, the CDR3 is TGTGCCAGCAGCACCCTAGCGGGGGACTCCTACGAGCAGTACTTC. The chain has TRBV7-2 and TRBJ2-7; TRBD2 matches 10 bases. Germline V lookup: CDR1 SGHTA, CDR2 FQGNSA. V was clipped by 5 bases and J by 0 bases; unmatched bases: 4. The CDR3 extends over 15 amino acids.

There are a few counts of this clonotype. The rearrangement uses TRBV5-5 and TRBJ1-1; D is uncertain. CDR1 is SGHKS and CDR2 is YYEKEE in the germline V gene (reference sequence). The CDR3 has 16 amino acids. V lost 3 bases and J lost 0, with 15 bases in between. CDR3 DNA sequence: TGTGCCAGCAGCTCTAACCGACCCACAATGAACACTGAAGCTTTCTTT. Translation: CASSSNRPTMNTEAFF.

The chain carries TRBV6-5 and TRBJ1-2; 7 nucleotides agree with TRBD1. Per the germline V gene, CDR1 is MNHEY and CDR2 is SVGAGI. The CDR3 totals 13 residues. V trimming: 9 bases; J trimming: 7 bases; junction bases outside the gene matches: 11. For the CDR3, the DNA is TGTGCCAGTAGGGACAGCTGGTCGCGTGGCTACACCTTC. Translating it yields CASRDSWSRGYTF.

The sample holds a few counts of this clonotype. The V and J genes are TRBV10-3 and TRBJ2-7; weak D call: TRBD1 (6 bases). CDR1 ENHRY and CDR2 SYGVKD come from the germline V gene. V shed 3 bases and J shed 1 base, with 16 bases lying between them. CDR3 length equals 16 residues. CDR3 sequence: CAISDYRERGSYEQYF. The CDR3 DNA sequence: TGTGCCATCAGTGACTACAGGGAAAGGGGATCCTACGAGCAGTACTTC.

A remark on this clonotype: The junction shows a germline mismatch at one end, possibly a read error. This chain connects TRBV10-3 to TRBJ2-1; 9 positions match TRBD2. CDR1 and CDR2 (germline): ENHRY, SYGVKD. The CDR3 consists of 14 residues. Here the CDR3 DNA reads TGTGCCATCAGGGATAGCGGGGGTTTCAATGCGCAGTTCTTC. Its protein product is CAIRDSGGFNAQFF.

V is TRBV5-8 and J is TRBJ1-5; D is uncertain. The CDR3 covers 13 residues. The V and J ends lost 4 bases and 5 bases respectively, with 10 bases between them. Germline CDR1 SGHTS, CDR2 YDEGEE. CDR3 bases: TGTGCCAGCAGCGGCTGGGAAGATCAGCCCCAGCATTTT. Amino acids: CASSGWEDQPQHF.

This clonotype was picked up a small number of times. The chain couples TRBV12-3 or TRBV12-4 to TRBJ2-2; 8 bases line up with TRBD1. This CDR3 spans 13 amino acids. Germline trimming cut 8 bases from V and 5 bases from J; bases unmatched to any gene: 4. The CDR3 coding sequence is TGTGCCAGCCTCCGGACAGGGACCGGGGAGCTGTTTTTT. Translation gives CASLRTGTGELFF.

For this clonotype: Just one base apart from a much larger clone, this may be a read error. The genes are TRBV7-4 and TRBJ1-5; a weak D match, TRBD1 (6 bases). The CDR3 extends over 15 amino acids. CDR1 is SGHVT and CDR2 is SQSDAQ in the germline V gene. CDR3 bases: TGTGCCAACAGCGTAACCGGGACACTAGATCAGCCCCAGCATTTT. It encodes CANSVTGTLDQPQHF.

This clonotype was counted between two and nine times. The chain couples TRBV19 to TRBJ2-1; D may be TRBD1 or TRBD2 (5 bases each). Germline loops: CDR1 LNHDA, CDR2 SQIVND (reference sequence). The V gene lost 11 bases and the J gene lost 0 bases, with 11 bases spanning the gap. The CDR3 spans 13 residues. The CDR3 nucleotides are TGTGCCGCAACGGGGCACTCCTACAATGAGCAGTTCTTC. Translation: CAATGHSYNEQFF.

This chain links TRBV19 with TRBJ2-3; the match to TRBD1 covers 8 bases. CDR3 length: 13 amino acids. With 10 bases clipped from V and 2 bases from J, the junction kept 5 bases outside the gene matches. Germline V gives CDR1 LNHDA, CDR2 SQIVND (reference sequence). CDR3 sequence: CATGQGHTDTQYF. The CDR3 DNA follows: TGTGCCACCGGACAGGGTCACACAGATACGCAGTATTTT.

The V call is TRBV6-1, the J call TRBJ2-7; TRBD1 matches at 8 bases. The J segment lost 5 bases and the V segment lost 6 bases, leaving 9 bases of the junction unmatched. The CDR3 contains 14 residues. The germline CDR1 and CDR2 sequences are MNHNS and SASEGT. The CDR3 protein is CASSSQGEVDEQYF. CDR3 DNA: TGTGCCAGCAGCTCACAGGGGGAGGTCGACGAGCAGTACTTC.

The genes are TRBV7-2 and TRBJ2-2, with unresolved D. CDR3 size: 13 residues. Trimming cost V 2 bases and J 6 bases, with 7 bases left between them. From germline, CDR1 is SGHTA and CDR2 FQGNSA. CDR3 sequence (DNA): TGTGCCAGCAGCTTACAGGCCCCCGGGGAGCTGTTTTTT. Amino acids: CASSLQAPGELFF.

The chain uses TRBV2 and TRBJ1-3; TRBD1 is a possible D gene (5 bases). Germline CDR1 is SNHLY and CDR2 is FYNNEI. This CDR3 spans 18 amino acids. The ends were cut back, 5 bases at V and 2 bases at J, with 22 bases in the middle. CDR3 residues: CASSSPPRRQLTGNTIYF. The CDR3 coding sequence is TGTGCCAGCAGTTCCCCTCCTCGGAGACAGCTTACTGGAAACACCATATATTTT.

This clonotype was detected a few times. V usage is TRBV20-1 and J usage is TRBJ2-5; TRBD1 aligns across 10 bases. V dropped 6 bases and J dropped 4; count of bases not matched to a gene: 8. This CDR3 region has 14 residues. Germline lookup yields CDR1 DFQATT and CDR2 SNEGSKA (reference sequence). CDR3 coding DNA: TGCAGTGCCCCCCGGACAGGGGGAGGAGAGACCCAGTACTTC. Its protein product is CSAPRTGGGETQYF.

The chain is built from TRBV7-3 and TRBJ2-3; 7 nucleotides agree with TRBD1. J lost 4 bases, V lost 5 bases, and 12 bases had no gene match. The CDR3 consists of 16 residues. Per the germline V gene, CDR1 is SGHTA and CDR2 is FQGTGA. DNA of the CDR3: TGTGCCAGCAGCCCCTCCCGGGACAGTACCCCAGATACGCAGTATTTT. It translates to CASSPSRDSTPDTQYF.

Worth noting for this clonotype: This may be a read error, as it is one base from a much larger clone. V gene TRBV7-2 combines with J gene TRBJ1-2; 7 nucleotides match TRBD1. The CDR3 is made up of 17 amino acids. The germline CDR1 and CDR2 sequences are SGHTA and FQGNSA. J lost 4 bases, V lost 3 bases, and 14 bases had no gene match. The CDR3: CASSLSGQIVPGYGYTF. The CDR3 nucleotides read TGTGCCAGCAGCTTGTCGGGACAGATCGTTCCTGGCTATGGCTACACCTTC. Full variable domain (remainder filled in from reference TRBV7-2 and TRBJ1-2): GAGVSQSPSNKVTEKGKDVELRCDPISGHTALYWYRQSLGQGLEFLIYFQGNSAPDKSGLPSDRFSAERTGGSVSTLTIQRTQQEDSAVYLCASSLSGQIVPGYGYTFGSGTRLTVV.

This clonotype was seen a few times. V usage is TRBV12-3 or TRBV12-4 and J usage is TRBJ1-2; maybe TRBD1 (6 bases). V lost 6 bases and J lost 3, with 14 bases in between. The CDR3 runs to 14 residues. CDR3 sequence (DNA): TGTGCCAGCAGCCCTGCGGGGGCGTACTATGGCTACACCTTC. This encodes CASSPAGAYYGYTF.

The V and J genes are TRBV7-2 and TRBJ2-2; D unresolved. This CDR3 is built from 16 residues. CDR1 and CDR2 (germline): SGHTA, FQGNSA. V lost 1 base and J 4 bases, leaving 13 bases between the germline ends. The CDR3 nucleotides are TGTGCCAGCAGCTTAGTGAGGCAAGGCGGCACCGGGGAGCTGTTTTTT. It encodes CASSLVRQGGTGELFF.

This clonotype is a singleton in its sample. The junction and the germline gene differ at one end; a read error may be behind it. CDR3 DNA: TGTGCCAGCAGCTTGGACAGACCGGGACAGGATTATTACGAGCAGTACTTC. This gives the protein CASSLDRPGQDYYEQYF. V is TRBV5-3 and J is TRBJ2-7; 8 nucleotides match TRBD1. TRBV5-3 is an open reading frame, and its role is uncertain. The CDR3 has 17 amino acids.